This T cell receptor (beta chain) came from a study of cytomegalovirus exposure and HLA in healthy donors. PCR employed 60 Vbeta and 13 Jbeta primers. The data were produced by immunoSEQ multiplex PCR, yet TCRdb's version contains in-frame clones alone and is incomplete. Seen here are 150,000 to 180,000 clones, roughly four fifths observed once, and the top ten hold more than 1.2%. The sample comprised PBMCs. This sequence was found in a man between 18 and 29 years old in good health and CMV-seronegative.

The CDR3 loop is CASSVDGQGVYEQYF. The CDR3 DNA reads TGTGCCAGCAGCGTTGATGGACAGGGGGTTTACGAGCAGTACTTC. V usage is TRBV7-2 and J usage is TRBJ2-7, with 10 bases aligning to TRBD1. Germline lookup yields CDR1 SGHTA and CDR2 FQGNSA. V lost 5 bases and J lost 4; bases outside the gene matches: 8. This CDR3 has 15 amino acids.